These 31 T cell receptor beta chains came from one sample sequenced in a study of blood T cells in healthy people across ages. Combining a sample-barcoded 5' primer with a J-beta primer mix, a second PCR ran for roughly 7 to 12 cycles. TCRdb reanalysed the 5' RACE reads using MiXCR and keeps one entry per CDR3 protein. The sample contains roughly 800,000 distinct CDR3 sequences, roughly 25% of which appear only once. These data also formed part of another study, on T cells of mothers and their children.

Source material: blood. Receptors originate from a boy aged 5-17 years in good health.

This rearrangement joins TRBV6-6 to TRBJ2-5; possible D gene TRBD1, 5 bases. The germline V gene has CDR1 MNHNY and CDR2 SVGAGI (reference sequence). Deletions cut 6 bases from V and 5 bases from J, with 19 bases between. The CDR3 runs to 15 residues. The CDR3 loop is CASSNRRVAQETQYF. The CDR3 nucleotides are TGTGCCAGCAGCAACAGGAGAGTCGCCCAGGAGACCCAGTACTTC.

About this clonotype itself: The junction departs from germline at one end; a sequencing error may be responsible. CDR3 DNA: TGTGCCAGCAGCCAAGTTCATGGGGCGGGACAATTCTTC. Translation: CASSQVHGAGQFF. The chain recombines TRBV3-1 with TRBJ2-5; D is perhaps TRBD1 or TRBD2 (6 bases each). Germline loops: CDR1 LGHDT, CDR2 YNNKEL (reference sequence). This CDR3 comprises 13 residues.

The CDR3 DNA follows: TGTGCCAGCAGTGACCTGGGCAGGGAAAAAGCTTTCTTT. It translates to CASSDLGREKAFF. The V and J genes are TRBV6-1 and TRBJ1-1, with D possibly TRBD1 on 5 matching bases. V dropped 3 bases and J dropped 9 bases, with 14 bases sitting between them. CDR1 and CDR2 (germline): MNHNS, SASEGT. The length of the CDR3 is 13 residues.

The chain uses TRBV11-2 and TRBJ2-1; no clear D. Trimming cost V 4 bases and J 2 bases, with 15 bases left between them. Germline V lookup: CDR1 SGHAT, CDR2 FQNNGV. This CDR3 comprises 16 residues. In DNA form, the CDR3 reads TGTGCCAGCAGCTCAGATCTGCTGGATCCCTACAATGAGCAGTTCTTC. The encoded protein is CASSSDLLDPYNEQFF.

This clonotype has only a few counts. The chain combines TRBV7-9 with TRBJ2-1; D is possibly TRBD1 (6 bases). The last part of the DNA fits TRBJ2-5 better; the J call may be wrong. CDR3 length: 18 residues. CDR1 SEHNR and CDR2 FQNEAQ come from the germline V gene (reference sequence). CDR3 DNA: TGTGCCAGCAGCTTAGCGTATCAGGGGACCTTTCGTGGAGAGACCCAGTACTTC. Translating it yields CASSLAYQGTFRGETQYF.

The chain is built from TRBV7-3 and TRBJ2-3; D perhaps matches TRBD1 (6 bases). Looked up from germline, CDR1 is SGHTA and CDR2 is FQGTGA. V lost 3 bases and J 6 bases, leaving 19 bases between the germline ends. There are 16 residues in the CDR3. Here the CDR3 reads CASSLGTLATGDTQYF. Written as DNA, the CDR3 is TGTGCCAGCAGCTTGGGGACCCTAGCTACAGGGGATACGCAGTATTTT.

This clonotype was counted only a few times. V gene TRBV6-5 combines with J gene TRBJ2-5; 9 bases match TRBD2. The CDR3 extends over 20 amino acids. Germline CDR1 is MNHEY and CDR2 is SVGAGI. The V gene end was trimmed by 0 bases and the J gene end by 5 bases; junction bases not matched to a gene: 19. CDR3 DNA: TGTGCCAGCAGTTACTCGATGGCTCTGGCGGGGGGGTCCCTGGGGGAGACCCAGTACTTC. It encodes CASSYSMALAGGSLGETQYF.

This clonotype was counted between two and nine times. The rearrangement links TRBV7-9 to TRBJ2-1; 7 bases are shared with TRBD1. CDR3 size: 18 residues. The J segment lost 0 bases and the V segment lost 4 bases, leaving 12 bases of the junction unmatched. Per the germline V gene, CDR1 is SEHNR and CDR2 is FQNEAQ (reference sequence). The CDR3 reads CASSSGLGGASSYNEQFF. The CDR3 DNA follows: TGTGCCAGCAGCTCCGGATTAGGGGGCGCGAGCTCCTACAATGAGCAGTTCTTC.

The CDR3 here is CASSILAIEQFF. The CDR3 DNA reads as TGTGCCAGCAGTATACTAGCAATTGAGCAGTTCTTC. V usage is TRBV12-3 or TRBV12-4 and J usage is TRBJ2-1; D perhaps matches TRBD2 (6 bases). The CDR3 loop spans 12 amino acids. The germline V and J ends were trimmed by 5 bases and 9 bases, with 11 bases remaining between them.

This clonotype was seen a handful of times. V and J are TRBV9 and TRBJ2-1; D unclear. This CDR3 spans 15 amino acids. Germline V gene sequence: CDR1 SGDLS, CDR2 YYNGEE. Trimming took off 6 bases at V and 6 bases at J, with 19 bases between the two ends. The CDR3 protein is CASTLNEGRSNEQFF. For the CDR3, the DNA is TGTGCCAGCACCCTAAACGAAGGTCGAAGCAATGAGCAGTTCTTC.

The chain couples TRBV28 to TRBJ1-6; D not resolved. V lost 6 bases to trimming and J lost 9 bases, with 15 bases between them. Per germline, CDR1 MDHEN and CDR2 SYDVKM. The CDR3 loop spans 14 amino acids. The CDR3 coding sequence is TGTGCCAGCAGCCCGGGAGGTTTAGGTTCACCCCTCCACTTT. This sequence encodes CASSPGGLGSPLHF.

This clonotype has more than one count but fewer than ten. The chain has TRBV3-1 and TRBJ1-1, with D perhaps TRBD1 (5 bases). The CDR3 consists of 14 residues. Trimming left V 3 bases short and J 1 base short, with 9 bases between. Germline assignment: CDR1 LGHDT and CDR2 YNNKEL (reference sequence). CDR3 residues: CASSQADRNTEAFF. The CDR3 DNA is TGTGCCAGCAGCCAGGCTGACAGGAACACTGAAGCTTTCTTT.

This chain joins TRBV29-1 and TRBJ1-5; possible D gene TRBD1, 6 bases. The germline CDR1 and CDR2 sequences are SQVTM and ANQGSEA. The CDR3 extends over 15 amino acids. The V and J ends lost 2 bases and 0 bases respectively, with 11 bases between them. CDR3 sequence (DNA): TGCAGCGTTGAAAGGGGGGGGACTAGCAATCAGCCCCAGCATTTT. Amino acid sequence: CSVERGGTSNQPQHF. The complete variable domain, with remaining parts taken from reference TRBV29-1 and TRBJ1-5, reads SAVISQKPSRDICQRGTSLTIQCQVDSQVTMMFWYRQQPGQSLTLIATANQGSEATYESGFVIDKFPISRPNLTFSTLTVSNMSPEDSSIYLCSVERGGTSNQPQHFGDGTRLSIL.

V is TRBV4-1 and J is TRBJ2-7, with TRBD1 matching over 7 bases. The CDR3 consists of 16 residues. V shed 1 base, J shed 0 bases, and the junction held 6 bases outside the gene matches. Germline V lookup: CDR1 MGHRA, CDR2 YSYEKL. In nucleotides, the CDR3 is TGCGCCAGCAGCCAAGGTACAGGGGCCATCTCCTACGAGCAGTACTTC. It encodes CASSQGTGAISYEQYF.

This clonotype was detected many times. This rearrangement joins TRBV3-1 to TRBJ2-5; D may be TRBD2 (5 bases). Looked up from germline, CDR1 is LGHDT and CDR2 is YNNKEL (reference sequence). V shed 3 bases and J shed 7 bases, with 15 bases lying between them. The CDR3 has 14 amino acids. CDR3 coding DNA: TGTGCCAGCAGCCACGCATCCCGCGAGGGGACCCAGTACTTC. Residues: CASSHASREGTQYF.

This clonotype was counted a few times. The chain is built from TRBV21-1 and TRBJ1-2. TRBV21-1 is a pseudogene. The CDR3 extends over 15 amino acids. The chain's CDR3 is CASSKSGQARYGYTF. The DNA of the CDR3 is TGTGCCAGCAGCAAAAGTGGGCAGGCTAGGTATGGCTACACCTTC.

The CDR3 DNA reads as TGTGCCAGCAGCTTAAATGGAGACCACCAAGAGACCCAGTACTTC. Its protein product is CASSLNGDHQETQYF. This chain links TRBV11-1 with TRBJ2-5; D gene ambiguous. The germline V gene has CDR1 SGHAT and CDR2 FQDESV (reference sequence). V was shortened by 2 bases and J by 0 bases, with 10 bases between the two germline ends. The length of the CDR3 is 15 residues.

The gene calls are TRBV7-2 and TRBJ1-1; TRBD1 agrees at 7 bases. V lost 2 bases, J lost 3 bases, and 12 bases stayed unmatched. Per germline, CDR1 SGHTA and CDR2 FQGNSA. CDR3 size: 17 residues. The CDR3, as DNA: TGTGCCAGCAGCTTACGAGGAGGGACAGCCCTTCACACTGAAGCTTTCTTT. Encoded protein: CASSLRGGTALHTEAFF.

This rearrangement joins TRBV12-3 or TRBV12-4 to TRBJ2-3; D is undetermined. The CDR3 has 12 amino acids. V was pared by 6 bases and J by 8 bases, with 12 bases between. The CDR3 sequence: CASSDLSRTQYF. The CDR3 DNA sequence: TGTGCCAGCAGCGACCTCTCACGTACGCAGTATTTT.

This sequence joins TRBV6-2 or TRBV6-3 and TRBJ1-4; D is possibly TRBD1 (5 bases). V lost 4 bases and J lost 8, with 17 bases in between. CDR1 is MNHEY and CDR2 is SVGEGT in the germline V gene. The CDR3 is made up of 15 amino acids. The CDR3 spells CASSSSREEGEKLFF. The CDR3 DNA follows: TGTGCCAGCAGTTCCTCGCGGGAAGAGGGGGAAAAACTGTTTTTT.

This sequence joins TRBV4-1 and TRBJ1-1; no clear D gene. The length of the CDR3 is 15 residues. Trimming pared 4 bases from V and 4 bases from J, leaving 16 bases between. Germline CDR1 reads MGHRA; CDR2 reads YSYEKL. The CDR3, as DNA: TGCGCCAGCAGCCGTCCTCGGGGAGGAAGCACTGAAGCTTTCTTT. Its protein is CASSRPRGGSTEAFF.

The V and J genes are TRBV29-1 and TRBJ2-1, with a weak D call TRBD2 (5 bases). Looked up from germline, CDR1 is SQVTM and CDR2 is ANQGSEA. The CDR3 covers 16 residues. V was pared by 5 bases and J by 0 bases, with 17 bases between. DNA for the CDR3: TGCAGCGTTCCTGAATACGGGGTCAGCTCCTACAATGAGCAGTTCTTC. Translating gives CSVPEYGVSSYNEQFF.

This chain connects TRBV4-1 to TRBJ1-1, with TRBD1 identical over 8 bases. CDR3 length equals 15 residues. The trim removed 0 bases at V and 2 bases at J, leaving 2 bases unmatched. Germline values: CDR1 MGHRA, CDR2 YSYEKL. The CDR3 loop reads CASSQEQGENTEAFF. In DNA form, the CDR3 reads TGCGCCAGCAGCCAAGAACAGGGGGAAAACACTGAAGCTTTCTTT.

This clonotype was found a few times. This chain connects TRBV18 to TRBJ2-6; D might be TRBD2 (5 bases). The length of the CDR3 is 16 residues. The V end was cut by 4 bases, the J end by 3 bases, with 13 bases between. CDR1 and CDR2 from the germline V gene are KGHSH and LQKENI. The chain's CDR3 is CASSLTTRVGANVLTF. The DNA for the CDR3 is TGTGCCAGCTCACTTACTACGAGGGTTGGGGCCAACGTCCTGACTTTC.

The table lists this clonotype with a few counts. The gene calls are TRBV29-1 and TRBJ1-4; D is possibly TRBD1 (5 bases). The CDR3 extends over 14 amino acids. CDR1 and CDR2 from the germline V gene are SQVTM and ANQGSEA. The V end was cut by 0 bases, the J end by 8 bases, with 13 bases between. Written as DNA, the CDR3 is TGCAGCGTTGAAGATAGCGGGGGGGACGAAAAACTGTTTTTT. Protein sequence: CSVEDSGGDEKLFF.

The chain uses TRBV29-1 and TRBJ1-2; D unclear. V lost 3 bases and J lost 0, with 8 bases in between. The CDR3 length is 13 residues. Germline V gene lookup returns CDR1 SQVTM and CDR2 ANQGSEA. CDR3 residues: CSVDAGANYGYTF. CDR3 in DNA: TGCAGCGTTGATGCCGGAGCTAACTATGGCTACACCTTC.

Only a few counts were recorded for this clonotype. The rearrangement joins TRBV7-2 to TRBJ2-5; tentative D call: TRBD1 (6 bases). The DNA end is more similar to TRBJ2-7, so the J call may be wrong. This CDR3 has 16 residues. The V gene's germline CDR1 is SGHTA and CDR2 FQGNSA. Written as DNA, the CDR3 is TGTGCCAGCAGCCAAAGGGGGAGCTCCAGCTCCTACGAGCAGTACTTC. It translates to CASSQRGSSSSYEQYF.

The J gene is TRBJ2-5, the V gene TRBV5-1, with 8 nucleotides matching TRBD2. The J call is in doubt because the DNA end fits TRBJ2-1 better. The CDR3 contains 17 residues. In germline, CDR1 is SGHRS, CDR2 YFSETQ. CDR3 residues: CASSLVYRGRSRDEQFF. The CDR3 DNA reads TGCGCCAGCAGCTTGGTGTACCGCGGGAGGTCTAGGGATGAGCAGTTCTTC.

In this sample, this clonotype turned up a few times. V is TRBV28 and J is TRBJ2-6; 9 nucleotides align to TRBD1. This CDR3 spans 17 amino acids. Germline V gene data show CDR1 as MDHEN and CDR2 as SYDVKM. V trimming: 4 bases; J trimming: 4 bases; junction bases outside the gene matches: 8. CDR3 in DNA: TGTGCCAGCAGTTCCCGACAGGGGGTGTTCGGGGCCAACGTCCTGACTTTC. Its protein product is CASSSRQGVFGANVLTF.

This clonotype appeared a few times. The chain couples TRBV6-5 to TRBJ2-5; D is undetermined. V lost 0 bases to trimming and J lost 5 bases, with 7 bases between them. The V gene's germline CDR1 is MNHEY and CDR2 SVGAGI. This CDR3 is 13 amino acids long. The CDR3 is CASSYSMGETQYF. CDR3 DNA sequence: TGTGCCAGCAGTTACTCGATGGGGGAGACCCAGTACTTC.

The table lists this clonotype with a few counts. The chain couples TRBV14 to TRBJ2-5; 11 positions agree with TRBD2. TRBJ2-7 explains the end of the DNA better; the J call may be wrong. Germline CDR1 and CDR2: SGHDN and FVKESK. The CDR3 covers 15 residues. Here the CDR3 reads CASRPTSGSSYEQYF. In DNA, the CDR3 is TGTGCCAGCAGGCCTACTAGCGGGAGCTCCTACGAGCAGTACTTC.